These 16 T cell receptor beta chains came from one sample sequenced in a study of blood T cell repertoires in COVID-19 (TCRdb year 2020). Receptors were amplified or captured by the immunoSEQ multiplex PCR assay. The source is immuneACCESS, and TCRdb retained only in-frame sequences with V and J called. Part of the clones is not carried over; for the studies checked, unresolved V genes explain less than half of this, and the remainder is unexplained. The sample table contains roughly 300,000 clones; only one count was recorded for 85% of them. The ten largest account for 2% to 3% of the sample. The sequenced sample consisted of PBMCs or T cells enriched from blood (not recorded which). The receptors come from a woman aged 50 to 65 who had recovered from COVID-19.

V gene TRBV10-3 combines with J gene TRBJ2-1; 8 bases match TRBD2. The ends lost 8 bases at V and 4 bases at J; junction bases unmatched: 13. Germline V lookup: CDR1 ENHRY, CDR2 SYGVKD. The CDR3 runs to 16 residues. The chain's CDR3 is CAIQAAGGPTYNEQFF. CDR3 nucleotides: TGTGCCATCCAAGCCGCGGGAGGCCCTACTTACAATGAGCAGTTCTTC.

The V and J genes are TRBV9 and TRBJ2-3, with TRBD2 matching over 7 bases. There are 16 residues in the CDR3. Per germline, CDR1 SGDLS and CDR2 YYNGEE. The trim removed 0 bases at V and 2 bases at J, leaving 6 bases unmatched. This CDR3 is CASSVVETSSTDTQYF. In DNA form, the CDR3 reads TGTGCCAGCAGCGTAGTGGAGACTAGCTCCACAGATACGCAGTATTTT. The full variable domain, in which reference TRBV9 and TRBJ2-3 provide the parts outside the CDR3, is DSGVTQTPKHLITATGQRVTLRCSPRSGDLSVYWYQQSLDQGLQFLIQYYNGEERAKGNILERFSAQQFPDLHSELNLSSLELGDSALYFCASSVVETSSTDTQYFGPGTRLTVL.

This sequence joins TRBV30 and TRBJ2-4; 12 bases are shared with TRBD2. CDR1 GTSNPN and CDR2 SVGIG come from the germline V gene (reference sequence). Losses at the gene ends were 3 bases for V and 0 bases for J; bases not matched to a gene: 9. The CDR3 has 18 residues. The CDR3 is CAWSRLAGAVLAKNIQYF. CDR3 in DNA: TGTGCCTGGAGCAGACTAGCGGGAGCCGTGCTAGCCAAAAACATTCAGTACTTC.

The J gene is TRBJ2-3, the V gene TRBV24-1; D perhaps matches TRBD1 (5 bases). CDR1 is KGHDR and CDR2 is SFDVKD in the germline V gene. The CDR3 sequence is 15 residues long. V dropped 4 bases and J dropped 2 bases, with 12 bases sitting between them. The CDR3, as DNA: TGTGCCACCAGTGACCGAGACAGATTCACAGATACGCAGTATTTT. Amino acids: CATSDRDRFTDTQYF.

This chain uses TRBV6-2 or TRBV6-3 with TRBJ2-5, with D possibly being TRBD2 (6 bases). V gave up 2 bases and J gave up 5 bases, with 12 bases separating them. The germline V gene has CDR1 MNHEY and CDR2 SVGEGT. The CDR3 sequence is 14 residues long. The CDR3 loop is CASSYAGGQETQYF. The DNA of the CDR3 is TGTGCCAGCAGTTACGCCGGGGGTCAGGAGACCCAGTACTTC.

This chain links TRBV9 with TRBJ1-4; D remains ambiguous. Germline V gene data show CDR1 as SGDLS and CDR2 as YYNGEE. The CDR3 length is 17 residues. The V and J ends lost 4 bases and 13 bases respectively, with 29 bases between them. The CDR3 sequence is CASSPQFGGGPDEGLFF. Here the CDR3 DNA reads TGTGCCAGCAGCCCCCAGTTTGGAGGCGGGCCCGATGAAGGACTGTTTTTT.

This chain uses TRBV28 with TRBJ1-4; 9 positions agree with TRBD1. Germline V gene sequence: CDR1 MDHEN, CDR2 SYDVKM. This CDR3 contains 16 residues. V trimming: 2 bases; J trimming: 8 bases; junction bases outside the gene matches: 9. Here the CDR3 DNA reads TGTGCCAGCAGTTTAACCGGGACAGGGCGTTTCGAAAAACTGTTTTTT. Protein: CASSLTGTGRFEKLFF.

As DNA, the CDR3 is TGCGCCAGCAGCTCCCCTGAGGCTAGCAAGCAGTTCTTC. Amino acids: CASSSPEASKQFF. This chain connects TRBV5-1 to TRBJ2-1, with D perhaps TRBD2 (5 bases). V dropped 3 bases and J dropped 11 bases, with 15 bases sitting between them. Looked up from germline, CDR1 is SGHRS and CDR2 is YFSETQ. The CDR3 extends over 13 amino acids.

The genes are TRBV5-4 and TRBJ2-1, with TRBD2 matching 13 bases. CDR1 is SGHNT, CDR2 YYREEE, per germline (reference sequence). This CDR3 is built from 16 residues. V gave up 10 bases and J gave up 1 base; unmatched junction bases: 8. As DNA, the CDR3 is TGTGCCGGTCTGACTAGCGGGGGGAATTCCTACAATGAGCAGTTCTTC. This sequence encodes CAGLTSGGNSYNEQFF.

In nucleotides, the CDR3 is TGCGCCAGCAGCTTGGCCAAGGGGATCACTGAAGCTTTCTTT. Residues: CASSLAKGITEAFF. The chain links TRBV5-1 to TRBJ1-1, with D tentatively TRBD1 (5 bases). Germline loops: CDR1 SGHRS, CDR2 YFSETQ. This CDR3 is built from 14 residues. The V end lost 0 bases, the J end lost 4 bases, and 10 bases lay between the germline ends.

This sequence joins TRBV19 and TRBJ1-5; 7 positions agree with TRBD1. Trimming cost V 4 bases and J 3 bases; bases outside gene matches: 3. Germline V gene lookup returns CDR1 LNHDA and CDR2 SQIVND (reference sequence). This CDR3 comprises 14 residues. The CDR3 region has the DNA TGTGCCAGTAGTAAGACAGGGCCCAATCAGCCCCAGCATTTT. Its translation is CASSKTGPNQPQHF.

CDR3 DNA sequence: TGTGCCAGCAGCTTGGGACAGGGGTTTTTCGGGGAGACCCAGTACTTC. Translated: CASSLGQGFFGETQYF. The chain carries TRBV5-4 and TRBJ2-5, with 8 bases identical to TRBD1. After removal of 0 bases from V and 5 bases from J, the junction contained 9 bases not matched to a gene. Looked up from germline, CDR1 is SGHNT and CDR2 is YYREEE (reference sequence). The CDR3 totals 16 residues.

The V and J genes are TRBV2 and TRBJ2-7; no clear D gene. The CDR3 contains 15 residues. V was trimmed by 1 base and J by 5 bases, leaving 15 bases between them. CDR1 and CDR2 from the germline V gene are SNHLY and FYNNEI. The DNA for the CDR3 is TGTGCCAGCAGTGAAGAGCCAGGTCCCGCCCACGAGCAGTACTTC. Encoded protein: CASSEEPGPAHEQYF.

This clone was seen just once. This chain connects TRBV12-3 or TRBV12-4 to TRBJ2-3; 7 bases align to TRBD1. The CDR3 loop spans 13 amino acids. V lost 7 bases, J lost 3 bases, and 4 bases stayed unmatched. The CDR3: CASNNRGTDTQYF. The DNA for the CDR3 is TGTGCCAGCAATAACAGGGGAACAGATACGCAGTATTTT.

The CDR3 bases are TGTGCCAGCAGTTTCTCAGGGGCGGGCAATCAGCCCCAGCATTTT. Amino acids: CASSFSGAGNQPQHF. The chain uses TRBV28 and TRBJ1-5; tentative D call: TRBD1 (6 bases). V lost 3 bases and J 2 bases, leaving 11 bases between the germline ends. In germline, CDR1 is MDHEN, CDR2 SYDVKM. The CDR3 totals 15 residues. The full variable domain, with the rest looked up from reference TRBV28 and TRBJ1-5, is DVKVTQSSRYLVKRTGEKVFLECVQDMDHENMFWYRQDPGLGLRLIYFSYDVKMKEKGDIPEGYSVSREKKERFSLILESASTNQTSMYLCASSFSGAGNQPQHFGDGTRLSIL.

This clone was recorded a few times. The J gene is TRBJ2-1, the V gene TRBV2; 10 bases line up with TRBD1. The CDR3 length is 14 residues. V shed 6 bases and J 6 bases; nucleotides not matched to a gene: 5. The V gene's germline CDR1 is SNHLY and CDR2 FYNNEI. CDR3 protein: CASSGDRGTNEQFF. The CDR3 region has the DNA TGTGCCAGCAGCGGGGACAGGGGTACCAATGAGCAGTTCTTC.